The TCR beta chain under discussion was sequenced for a study of T cells in Graves' hyperthyroidism and ophthalmopathy. Overall study findings and caveats: Blood held most thyroid clonotypes expanded above 0.001 frequency.

For Graves' hyperthyroidism to be stable, ophthalmopathy could not progress within 18 months. It was 10 ml of fresh peripheral blood that supplied the PBMCs. This clonotype was seen a few times. Its antigen is still unknown. The J segment lost 1 base and the V segment lost 5 bases, leaving 10 bases of the junction unmatched. CDR3 length: 16 residues. The germline V gene has CDR1 MDHEN and CDR2 SYDVKM. Amplification targeted TCR beta CDR3 regions from RNA transcripts. When the TCR CDR3 underwent first-round RT-PCR, the HTBI primer set was used. One entry per CDR3 protein, called by TCRdb with MiXCR from the multiplex PCR reads. The data contain just under 750,000 distinct CDR3 sequences, over 35% of them singletons.

Sequenced material: blood. The chain carries TRBV28 and TRBJ2-5; 7 bases line up with TRBD2. The clonotype was recovered from a woman in her forties with Graves' hyperthyroidism. The CDR3 DNA is TGTGCCAGCAGTGCTCCTAGCGGAACTCTCCAAGAGACCCAGTACTTC. It is translated as CASSAPSGTLQETQYF.